This T cell receptor beta chain was observed in a study of neurological immune-mediated disorders. The cell input for sorted libraries was about a million, and those cells were CD4+ or CD8+ T cells. This clonotype was recorded many times. CDR3 length: 11 amino acids. V lost 1 base, J lost 9 bases, and 4 bases lay in between. Over 190 million TCR-beta sequences from 15-18 subjects came from every sequencing run. MiXCR was run by TCRdb on the 5' RACE reads, yielding one entry per CDR3 protein. The sample includes approximately 30,000 distinct CDR3 sequences, around 25% of them seen just once. What was sequenced was CD4+ T cells from blood. This TCR derives from a man between 50 and 59 years old with HTLV-1-associated myelopathy (HAM/TSP). This rearrangement joins TRBV12-3 or TRBV12-4 to TRBJ2-1; D unresolved. CDR3 protein: CASSLGGEQFF. In nucleotides, the CDR3 is TGTGCCAGCAGTTTAGGGGGTGAGCAGTTCTTC.